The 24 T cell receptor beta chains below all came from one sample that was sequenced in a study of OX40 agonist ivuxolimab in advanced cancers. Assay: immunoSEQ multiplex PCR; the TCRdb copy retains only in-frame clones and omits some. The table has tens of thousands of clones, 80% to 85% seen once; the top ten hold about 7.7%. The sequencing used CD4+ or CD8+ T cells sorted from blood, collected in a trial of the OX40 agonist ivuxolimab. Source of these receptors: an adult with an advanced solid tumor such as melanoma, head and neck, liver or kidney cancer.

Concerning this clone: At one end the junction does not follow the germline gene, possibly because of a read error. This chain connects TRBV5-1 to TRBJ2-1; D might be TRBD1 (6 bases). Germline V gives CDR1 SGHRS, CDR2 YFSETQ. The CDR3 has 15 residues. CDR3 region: CASSFTGSSYNGQFF. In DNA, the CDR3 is TGCGCCAGCAGCTTCACAGGGAGCTCCTACAATGGGCAGTTCTTC.

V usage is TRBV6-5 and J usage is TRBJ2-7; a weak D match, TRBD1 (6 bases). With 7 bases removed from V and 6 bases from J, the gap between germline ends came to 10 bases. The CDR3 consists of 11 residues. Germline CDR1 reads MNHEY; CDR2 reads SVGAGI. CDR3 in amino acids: CASTLGGEQYF. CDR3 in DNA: TGTGCCAGCACCCTAGGGGGCGAGCAGTACTTC.

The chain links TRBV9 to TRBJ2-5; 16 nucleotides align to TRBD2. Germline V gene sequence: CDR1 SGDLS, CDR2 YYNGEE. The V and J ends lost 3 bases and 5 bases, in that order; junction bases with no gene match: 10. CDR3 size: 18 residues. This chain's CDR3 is CASSDIGTSGRAKETQYF. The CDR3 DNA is TGTGCCAGCAGCGACATCGGGACTAGCGGGAGGGCCAAGGAGACCCAGTACTTC.

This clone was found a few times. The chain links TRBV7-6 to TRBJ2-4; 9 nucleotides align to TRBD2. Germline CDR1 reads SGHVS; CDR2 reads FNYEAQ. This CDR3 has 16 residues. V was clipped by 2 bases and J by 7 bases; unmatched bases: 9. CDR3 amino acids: CASSLYPGLAENIQYF. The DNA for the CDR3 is TGTGCCAGCAGCTTATATCCGGGACTAGCTGAGAACATTCAGTACTTC.

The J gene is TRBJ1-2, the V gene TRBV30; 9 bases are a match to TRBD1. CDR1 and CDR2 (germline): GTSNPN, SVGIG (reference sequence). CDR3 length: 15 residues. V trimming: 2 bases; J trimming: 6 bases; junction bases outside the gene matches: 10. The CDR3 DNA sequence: TGTGCCTGGAGTTCCCCCGGACAGGGGAAGAATGGCTACACCTTC. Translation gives CAWSSPGQGKNGYTF.

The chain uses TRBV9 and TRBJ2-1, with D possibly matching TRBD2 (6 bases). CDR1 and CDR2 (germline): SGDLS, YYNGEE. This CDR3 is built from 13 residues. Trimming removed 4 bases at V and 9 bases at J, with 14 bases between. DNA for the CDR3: TGTGCCAGCAGCCTTCGGGCTAGCGTTGAGCAGTTCTTC. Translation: CASSLRASVEQFF.

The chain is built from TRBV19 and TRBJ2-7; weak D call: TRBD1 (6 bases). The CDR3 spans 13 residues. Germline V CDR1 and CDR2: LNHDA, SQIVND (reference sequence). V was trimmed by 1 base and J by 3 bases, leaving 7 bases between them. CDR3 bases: TGTGCCAGTAGTATAGGGACAGACTACGAGCAGTACTTC. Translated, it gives CASSIGTDYEQYF.

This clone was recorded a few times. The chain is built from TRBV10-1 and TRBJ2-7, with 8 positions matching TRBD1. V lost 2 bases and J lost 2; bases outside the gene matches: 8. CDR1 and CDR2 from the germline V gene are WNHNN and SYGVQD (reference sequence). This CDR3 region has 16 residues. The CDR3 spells CASSEGTGQGTYEQYF. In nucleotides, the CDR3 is TGCGCCAGCAGTGAGGGGACAGGTCAGGGTACCTACGAGCAGTACTTC.

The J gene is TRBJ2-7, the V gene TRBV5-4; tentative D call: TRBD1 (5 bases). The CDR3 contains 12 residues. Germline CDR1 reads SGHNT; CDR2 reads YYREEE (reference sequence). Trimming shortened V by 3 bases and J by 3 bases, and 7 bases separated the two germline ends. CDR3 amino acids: CASSSGFYEQYF. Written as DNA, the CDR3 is TGTGCCAGCAGCTCAGGGTTCTACGAGCAGTACTTC.

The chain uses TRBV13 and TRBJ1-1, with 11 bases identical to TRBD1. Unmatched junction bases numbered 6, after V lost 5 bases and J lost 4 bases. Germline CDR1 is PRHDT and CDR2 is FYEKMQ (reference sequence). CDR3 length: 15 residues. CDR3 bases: TGTGCCAGCAGCCCCGCCGGGACAGGGGGCACTGAAGCTTTCTTT. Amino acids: CASSPAGTGGTEAFF.

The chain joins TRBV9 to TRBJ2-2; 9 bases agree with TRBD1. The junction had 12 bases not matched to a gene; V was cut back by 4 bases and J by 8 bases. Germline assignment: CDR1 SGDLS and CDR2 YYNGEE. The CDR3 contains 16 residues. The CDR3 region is CASSKTGQGGLGELFF. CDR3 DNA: TGTGCCAGCAGCAAGACGGGACAGGGAGGATTGGGGGAGCTGTTTTTT.

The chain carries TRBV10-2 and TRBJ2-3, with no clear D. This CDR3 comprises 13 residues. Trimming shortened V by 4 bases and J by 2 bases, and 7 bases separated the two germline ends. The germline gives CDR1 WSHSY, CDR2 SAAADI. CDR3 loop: CASSAGFTDTQYF. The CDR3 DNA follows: TGCGCCAGCAGTGCGGGCTTCACAGATACGCAGTATTTT.

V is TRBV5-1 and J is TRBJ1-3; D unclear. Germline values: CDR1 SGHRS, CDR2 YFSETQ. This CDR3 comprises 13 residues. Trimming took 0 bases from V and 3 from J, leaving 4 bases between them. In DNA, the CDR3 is TGCGCCAGCAGCTTGGACGGTGGAAACACCATATATTTT. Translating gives CASSLDGGNTIYF.

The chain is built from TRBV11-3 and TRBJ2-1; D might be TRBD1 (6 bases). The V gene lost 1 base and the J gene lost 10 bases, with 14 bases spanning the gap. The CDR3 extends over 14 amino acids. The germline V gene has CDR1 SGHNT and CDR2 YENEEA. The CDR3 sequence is CASSLVGGGEEQFF. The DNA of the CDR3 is TGTGCCAGCAGCTTAGTAGGGGGTGGTGAGGAGCAGTTCTTC.

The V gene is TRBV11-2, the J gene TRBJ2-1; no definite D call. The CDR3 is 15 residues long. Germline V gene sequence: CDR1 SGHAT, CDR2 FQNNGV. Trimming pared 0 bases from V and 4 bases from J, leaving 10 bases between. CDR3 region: CASSLDLSGYNEQFF. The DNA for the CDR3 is TGTGCCAGCAGCTTAGATTTGTCAGGATACAATGAGCAGTTCTTC.

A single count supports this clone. CDR3 DNA: TGTGCCAGCAGCTTAGAGGGGGCGCATCAGCCCCAGCATTTT. Amino acids: CASSLEGAHQPQHF. The chain links TRBV7-9 to TRBJ1-5, with TRBD1 matching over 7 bases. With V trimmed by 1 base and J by 5 bases, 2 bases remained unmatched. Germline V CDR1 and CDR2: SEHNR, FQNEAQ (reference sequence). The CDR3 contains 14 residues.

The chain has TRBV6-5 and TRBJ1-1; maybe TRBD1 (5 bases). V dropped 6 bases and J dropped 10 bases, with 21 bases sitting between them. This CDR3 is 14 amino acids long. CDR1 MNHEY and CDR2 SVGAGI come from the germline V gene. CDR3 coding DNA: TGTGCCAGCAGAGGCCAGCTGGGACCCCGAGGAGCTTTCTTT. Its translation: CASRGQLGPRGAFF.

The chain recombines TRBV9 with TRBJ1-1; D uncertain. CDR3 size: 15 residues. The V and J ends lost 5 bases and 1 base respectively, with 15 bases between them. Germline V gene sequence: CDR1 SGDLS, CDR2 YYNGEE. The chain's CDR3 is CASRKREWGNTEAFF. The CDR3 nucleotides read TGTGCCAGCAGGAAGAGGGAATGGGGGAACACTGAAGCTTTCTTT.

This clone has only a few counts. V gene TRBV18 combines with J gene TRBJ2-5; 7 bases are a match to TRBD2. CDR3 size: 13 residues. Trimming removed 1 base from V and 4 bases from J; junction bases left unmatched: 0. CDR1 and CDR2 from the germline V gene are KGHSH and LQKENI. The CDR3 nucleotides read TGTGCCAGCTCACCACGGGGGGGAGAGACCCAGTACTTC. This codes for CASSPRGGETQYF.

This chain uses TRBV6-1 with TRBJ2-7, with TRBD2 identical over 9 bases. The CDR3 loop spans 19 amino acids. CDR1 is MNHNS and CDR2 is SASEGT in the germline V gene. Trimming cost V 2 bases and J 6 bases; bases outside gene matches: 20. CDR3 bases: TGTGCCAGCAGTGAATCATCCCCCTCGGCGCTGGCGGGAGGGGGCGAGCAGTACTTC. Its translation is CASSESSPSALAGGGEQYF.

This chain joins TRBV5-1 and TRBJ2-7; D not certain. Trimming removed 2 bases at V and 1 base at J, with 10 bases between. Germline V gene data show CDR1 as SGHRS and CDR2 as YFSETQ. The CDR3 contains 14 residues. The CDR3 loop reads CASSLSFGSYEQYF. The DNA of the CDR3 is TGCGCCAGCAGCTTAAGCTTCGGGTCCTACGAGCAGTACTTC.

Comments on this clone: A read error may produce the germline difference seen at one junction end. The CDR3 is CSASWRDGF. CDR3 sequence (DNA): TGCAGTGCTAGTTGGCGGGATGGTTTT. V is TRBV20-1 and J is TRBJ2-3, with a tentative D call TRBD2 (6 bases). The germline CDR1 and CDR2 sequences are DFQATT and SNEGSKA (reference sequence). This CDR3 spans 9 amino acids.

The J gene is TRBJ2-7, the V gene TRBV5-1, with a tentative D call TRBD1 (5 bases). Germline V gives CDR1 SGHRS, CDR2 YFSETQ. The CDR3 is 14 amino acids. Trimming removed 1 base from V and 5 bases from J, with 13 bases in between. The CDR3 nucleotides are TGCGCCAGCAGCTTGTCCCAGGGTTCACACGAGCAGTACTTC. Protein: CASSLSQGSHEQYF.

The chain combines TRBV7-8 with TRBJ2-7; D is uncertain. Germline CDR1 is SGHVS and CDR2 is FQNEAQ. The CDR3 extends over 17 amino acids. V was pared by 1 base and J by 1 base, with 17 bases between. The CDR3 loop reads CASSLVLGSLVSYEQYF. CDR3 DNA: TGTGCCAGCAGCTTAGTCTTGGGTAGCTTGGTTTCCTACGAGCAGTACTTC.